This passage covers 20 T cell receptor beta chains from one sample sequenced in a study of T cells in Graves' hyperthyroidism and ophthalmopathy. TCR beta CDR3 regions were amplified from RNA. Using the HTBI primer set, a first-round RT-PCR was run on the TCR CDR3. From the multiplex PCR reads, TCRdb called clonotypes with MiXCR, one entry per CDR3 protein. The data contain a few hundred thousand distinct CDR3 sequences, about 16% of them seen just once; the ten biggest clones take up roughly 29%. Sequencing used blood. The receptors here all came from a woman aged 30 to 39 with Graves' ophthalmopathy.

This clonotype turned up a few times. The V gene is TRBV4-3, the J gene TRBJ1-4; no clear D. Between the trimmed V and J ends, which lost 4 bases and 0 bases, there was a span of 9 bases. This CDR3 has 15 residues. From germline, CDR1 is LGHNA and CDR2 YSLEER. CDR3 sequence: CASSPFDATNEKLFF. DNA for the CDR3: TGCGCCAGCAGCCCCTTTGATGCAACTAATGAAAAACTGTTTTTT.

This clonotype was seen more than once but under ten times. The V gene is TRBV5-6, the J gene TRBJ1-1; D is possibly TRBD1 (5 bases). CDR3 length equals 15 residues. Germline values: CDR1 SGHDT, CDR2 YYEEEE. The V gene lost 0 bases and the J gene lost 5 bases, with 14 bases spanning the gap. The CDR3 nucleotides read TGTGCCAGCAGCTTGGAATTAAGGGGTGGGACTGAAGCTTTCTTT. Its translation: CASSLELRGGTEAFF.

This clonotype was seen many times. The chain recombines TRBV28 with TRBJ1-2, with 11 bases that match TRBD1. Germline V gene data show CDR1 as MDHEN and CDR2 as SYDVKM. This CDR3 comprises 15 residues. The junction had 4 bases not matched to a gene; V was cut back by 6 bases and J by 1 base. The CDR3 region is CASRRGTGGNYGYTF. CDR3 DNA: TGTGCCAGCAGGAGGGGGACAGGGGGTAACTATGGCTACACCTTC.

The sample holds a few counts of this clonotype. CDR3 protein: CASRVGGSGANVLTF. CDR3 sequence (DNA): TGTGCCAGTAGGGTGGGGGGGTCTGGGGCCAACGTCCTGACTTTC. The chain couples TRBV19 to TRBJ2-6, with 7 bases lining up with TRBD2. CDR1 and CDR2 from the germline V gene are LNHDA and SQIVND (reference sequence). With V trimmed by 6 bases and J by 1 base, 3 bases remained unmatched. The CDR3 totals 15 residues.

This clonotype showed up many times. The chain couples TRBV27 to TRBJ1-5, with D possibly TRBD1 on 6 matching bases. This CDR3 spans 14 amino acids. Trimming cost V 5 bases and J 3 bases, with 11 bases left between them. The germline CDR1 and CDR2 sequences are MNHEY and SMNVEV (reference sequence). CDR3 region: CASSPGDNNQPQHF. CDR3 in DNA: TGTGCCAGCAGTCCCGGGGACAACAATCAGCCCCAGCATTTT.

This clonotype was counted ten times or more. This chain joins TRBV11-1 and TRBJ1-1; tentative D call: TRBD1 (5 bases). Per germline, CDR1 SGHAT and CDR2 FQDESV (reference sequence). This CDR3 has 15 residues. V was cut by 5 bases and J by 4 bases, with 17 bases left in between. The CDR3 is CASSIIGTLGTEAFF. In DNA form, the CDR3 reads TGTGCCAGCAGCATAATCGGGACCCTGGGCACTGAAGCTTTCTTT.

This clonotype was found a few times. The CDR3 nucleotides read TGTGCCAGCAGTATTCGTCGGGAGGGCTTTAGCTCTGGAAACACCATATATTTT. Residues: CASSIRREGFSSGNTIYF. This chain links TRBV2 with TRBJ1-3; no firm D call. CDR1 SNHLY and CDR2 FYNNEI come from the germline V gene. The CDR3 loop spans 18 amino acids. The V end lost 5 bases, the J end lost 0 bases, and 20 bases lay between the germline ends.

The chain joins TRBV27 to TRBJ2-3; D is uncertain. The J call is uncertain, as TRBJ1-5 better fits the DNA end. Germline V CDR1 and CDR2: MNHEY, SMNVEV (reference sequence). CDR3 length: 14 amino acids. This CDR3 reads CASSSEGPTDTQHF. The CDR3 bases are TGTGCCAGCAGTTCAGAAGGACCCACAGATACGCAGCATTTT.

This clonotype was seen many times. V is TRBV12-3 or TRBV12-4 and J is TRBJ1-1; possible D gene TRBD1, 5 bases. The V and J ends lost 8 bases and 1 base respectively, with 11 bases between them. CDR3 length: 13 amino acids. The CDR3 here is CASRGDENTEAFF. CDR3 bases: TGTGCCAGCCGGGGGGACGAGAACACTGAAGCTTTCTTT.

This clonotype was seen only a few times. The V call is TRBV28, the J call TRBJ1-2; no definite D call. This CDR3 contains 14 residues. Trimming took 2 bases from V and 6 from J, leaving 13 bases between them. The germline gives CDR1 MDHEN, CDR2 SYDVKM. CDR3 residues: CASSLAGRFDGYTF. The CDR3 coding sequence is TGTGCCAGCAGTTTAGCGGGCCGTTTCGATGGCTACACCTTC.

The gene calls are TRBV6-5 and TRBJ1-6; tentatively, D is TRBD1 (6 bases). Looked up from germline, CDR1 is MNHEY and CDR2 is SVGAGI. Trimming took 0 bases from V and 7 from J, leaving 10 bases between them. This CDR3 is built from 15 residues. The chain's CDR3 is CASSYSIGGNSPLHF. CDR3 nucleotides: TGTGCCAGCAGTTACTCGATAGGGGGAAATTCACCCCTCCACTTT.

In this sample, this clonotype turned up a few times. This chain uses TRBV13 with TRBJ2-4, with 10 bases aligning to TRBD1. V lost 5 bases, J lost 5 bases, and 3 bases stayed unmatched. CDR1 is PRHDT, CDR2 FYEKMQ, per germline (reference sequence). The CDR3 sequence is 14 residues long. CDR3 coding DNA: TGTGCCAGCAGCACGGGACAGGGGCAAAACATTCAGTACTTC. It translates to CASSTGQGQNIQYF.

The rearrangement joins TRBV12-3 or TRBV12-4 to TRBJ2-1, with D perhaps matching TRBD2 (5 bases). This CDR3 region has 15 residues. Trimming took 4 bases from V and 8 from J, leaving 18 bases between them. This CDR3 is CASSSQSGSLDEQFF. CDR3 coding DNA: TGTGCCAGCAGTTCCCAATCGGGGAGTCTGGATGAGCAGTTCTTC.

The chain couples TRBV11-1 to TRBJ1-3; 7 nucleotides agree with TRBD1. The length of the CDR3 is 16 residues. The ends lost 5 bases at V and 0 bases at J; junction bases unmatched: 7. CDR1 is SGHAT and CDR2 is FQDESV in the germline V gene (reference sequence). CDR3 coding DNA: TGTGCCAGCAGCGAGGGACAGCTTGGCTCTGGAAACACCATATATTTT. Translation: CASSEGQLGSGNTIYF.

This clonotype was recorded once. V usage is TRBV18 and J usage is TRBJ2-7; D unresolved. In germline, CDR1 is KGHSH, CDR2 LQKENI. The V gene lost 6 bases and the J gene lost 2 bases, with 11 bases spanning the gap. This CDR3 comprises 13 residues. The CDR3 nucleotides are TGTGCCAGCTCCCAGTCGCAGGCCTACGAGCAGTACTTC. It encodes CASSQSQAYEQYF.

This clonotype was seen ten or more times. The gene calls are TRBV6-1 and TRBJ1-1; D possibly corresponds to TRBD1 (6 bases). The V gene's germline CDR1 is MNHNS and CDR2 SASEGT. V gave up 7 bases and J gave up 5 bases, with 11 bases separating them. The CDR3 totals 12 residues. The CDR3, as DNA: TGTGCCAGCAAACAGGGAAGTACTGAAGCTTTCTTT. Translating gives CASKQGSTEAFF.

The chain couples TRBV14 to TRBJ1-2; TRBD1 matches 7 bases. The ends lost 3 bases at V and 4 bases at J; junction bases unmatched: 11. Germline CDR1 SGHDN, CDR2 FVKESK. The CDR3 has 16 amino acids. The CDR3 DNA is TGTGCCAGCAGCCAGCTGTTGGGACAGCACCTCTATGGCTACACCTTC. Amino acids: CASSQLLGQHLYGYTF.

This clonotype was counted at least ten times. The chain combines TRBV15 with TRBJ1-5; D gene uncertain. Trimming took 0 bases from V and 2 from J, leaving 8 bases between them. This CDR3 contains 15 residues. Germline V lookup: CDR1 LNHNV, CDR2 YYDKDF (reference sequence). The CDR3 sequence: CATSRDGQRNQPQHF. CDR3 nucleotide sequence: TGTGCCACCAGCAGAGATGGGCAGCGCAATCAGCCCCAGCATTTT.

As for this clonotype: One end of the junction is discordant with germline, which a read error may explain. The J gene is TRBJ1-4, the V gene TRBV29-1; 10 positions agree with TRBD1. The CDR3 consists of 14 residues. Germline-derived CDR1 and CDR2 are SQVTM and ANQGSEA. The CDR3 DNA follows: TGCAGCGTCGCGGGGGACAGGGGTGTGGAAAGACTGTTTTTT. It codes for CSVAGDRGVERLFF.

This clonotype was seen at least ten times. Here the CDR3 reads CASKRLALNEQFF. DNA for the CDR3: TGTGCCAGCAAGCGACTAGCCTTAAACGAGCAGTTCTTC. The chain has TRBV13 and TRBJ2-1; 7 bases map to TRBD2. With V trimmed by 7 bases and J by 10 bases, 10 bases remained unmatched. Germline V gene data show CDR1 as PRHDT and CDR2 as FYEKMQ (reference sequence). This CDR3 region has 13 residues.